The 19 T cell receptor beta chains in this list originate from one sample, sequenced in a study of somatic mutations in cytotoxic T cells in rheumatoid arthritis. TCRdb keeps only in-frame clones here, not all; method: immunoSEQ multiplex PCR. The sample records about 10,000 clones, over 65% being singletons. Sequencing was done on a sample of CD8+ T cells sorted from blood. The origin of the receptors is a man in his sixties in good health.

The chain is built from TRBV13 and TRBJ2-5; D possibly corresponds to TRBD1 (7 bases). The V gene's germline CDR1 is PRHDT and CDR2 FYEKMQ (reference sequence). This CDR3 has 16 residues. The germline V and J ends were trimmed by 2 bases and 5 bases, with 18 bases remaining between them. The CDR3 nucleotides are TGTGCCAGCAGCTTAACAGGAGGGGGCGATTCCGAGACCCAGTACTTC. Translating it yields CASSLTGGGDSETQYF.

This clone was seen a handful of times. The gene calls are TRBV7-9 and TRBJ1-2, with no clear D. Germline-derived CDR1 and CDR2 are SEHNR and FQNEAQ (reference sequence). With 5 bases removed from V and 4 bases from J, the gap between germline ends came to 11 bases. The CDR3 loop spans 13 amino acids. CDR3 nucleotides: TGTGCCAGCAGCCCGACGGACTTCTATGGCTACACCTTC. This encodes CASSPTDFYGYTF.

J is TRBJ2-7 and V is TRBV6-5, with TRBD2 matching over 14 bases. V lost 6 bases, J lost 7 bases, and 8 bases stayed unmatched. The CDR3 length is 15 residues. Germline-derived CDR1 and CDR2 are MNHEY and SVGAGI. The CDR3 DNA follows: TGTGCCAGCAGCGAGACTAGCGGGGGGGCTAGTGAGCAGTACTTC. This codes for CASSETSGGASEQYF.

This clone has a handful of counts. CDR3 sequence: CASSVSSTDTQYF. The CDR3 DNA reads TGTGCCAGCAGCGTATCTAGCACAGATACGCAGTATTTT. The chain recombines TRBV7-8 with TRBJ2-3; D gene ambiguous. V was trimmed by 5 bases and J by 0 bases, leaving 6 bases between them. The CDR3 totals 13 residues. Germline V gene lookup returns CDR1 SGHVS and CDR2 FQNEAQ.

This clone was observed a few times. The chain employs TRBV28 and TRBJ2-7; D gene uncertain. The V and J ends lost 7 bases and 2 bases respectively, with 15 bases between them. Looked up from germline, CDR1 is MDHEN and CDR2 is SYDVKM. This CDR3 contains 14 residues. The CDR3 coding sequence is TGTGCCAGCAACCAACCGGGCCAGACCTACGAGCAGTACTTC. Residues: CASNQPGQTYEQYF.

The chain employs TRBV7-9 and TRBJ2-2, with TRBD1 matching over 8 bases. The germline CDR1 and CDR2 sequences are SEHNR and FQNEAQ (reference sequence). V lost 4 bases to trimming and J lost 0 bases; unmatched junction nucleotides: 4. This CDR3 has 16 residues. CDR3 amino acids: CASSSSDRANTGELFF. The CDR3 nucleotides read TGTGCCAGCAGCTCCTCGGACAGGGCGAACACCGGGGAGCTGTTTTTT.

The genes are TRBV28 and TRBJ1-1; the D is unclear. V lost 4 bases to trimming and J lost 1 base, with 10 bases between them. Germline V gene sequence: CDR1 MDHEN, CDR2 SYDVKM. The CDR3 is made up of 14 amino acids. The DNA for the CDR3 is TGTGCCAGCAGTTCCCTGTCCGAGAACACTGAAGCTTTCTTT. Amino acid sequence: CASSSLSENTEAFF.

The J gene is TRBJ2-5, the V gene TRBV7-9, with no clear D. The V gene lost 1 base and the J gene lost 5 bases, with 8 bases spanning the gap. The CDR3 runs 13 residues. From germline, CDR1 is SEHNR and CDR2 FQNEAQ (reference sequence). CDR3 protein: CASSLVNSETQYF. CDR3 in DNA: TGTGCCAGCAGCTTAGTAAATTCGGAGACCCAGTACTTC.

This chain uses TRBV4-3 with TRBJ1-1, with a tentative D call TRBD1 (6 bases). Germline CDR1 and CDR2: LGHNA and YSLEER. Deletions cut 2 bases from V and 4 bases from J, with 14 bases between. The CDR3 runs to 15 residues. CDR3 DNA sequence: TGCGCCAGCAGCCAATCGCGGGGGGCTAGCACTGAAGCTTTCTTT. This codes for CASSQSRGASTEAFF.

V usage is TRBV4-3 and J usage is TRBJ1-3; 7 nucleotides agree with TRBD1. Germline-derived CDR1 and CDR2 are LGHNA and YSLEER. The CDR3 runs 16 residues. J lost 4 bases, V lost 0 bases, and 6 bases had no gene match. CDR3 DNA: TGCGCCAGCAGCCAAGATCCCGGGACAGAAGGAAACACCATATATTTT. Protein product: CASSQDPGTEGNTIYF.

This clone was counted only a few times. The chain combines TRBV28 with TRBJ2-3; D might be TRBD2 (5 bases). This CDR3 has 18 amino acids. V lost 7 bases, J lost 0 bases, and 23 bases lay in between. The germline V gene encodes CDR1 MDHEN and CDR2 SYDVKM. CDR3 residues: CASNPMSPSSQSTDTQYF. The DNA of the CDR3 is TGTGCCAGCAATCCCATGTCGCCTAGCTCCCAGAGCACAGATACGCAGTATTTT.

This clone was seen more than once but under ten times. V usage is TRBV10-3 and J usage is TRBJ2-7; unclear D gene. The V gene's germline CDR1 is ENHRY and CDR2 SYGVKD. This CDR3 is 13 amino acids long. V lost 4 bases and J lost 0, with 7 bases in between. The CDR3 DNA is TGTGCCATCAGTGTTGGCAGCTCCTACGAGCAGTACTTC. This encodes CAISVGSSYEQYF.

A few counts support this clone. V is TRBV7-6 and J is TRBJ1-6, with D hard to call. Germline loops: CDR1 SGHVS, CDR2 FNYEAQ. This CDR3 comprises 13 residues. V was pared by 1 base and J by 9 bases, with 7 bases between. For the CDR3, the DNA is TGTGCCAGCAGCTTAGAGTACGTTTCACCCCTCCACTTT. Protein product: CASSLEYVSPLHF.

This rearrangement joins TRBV13 to TRBJ2-1; the D is unclear. This CDR3 comprises 15 residues. V lost 5 bases and J 6 bases, leaving 17 bases between the germline ends. CDR1 and CDR2 (germline): PRHDT, FYEKMQ (reference sequence). This CDR3 is CASSLDLLPRNEQFF. The CDR3 coding sequence is TGTGCCAGCAGCCTCGACCTCCTCCCCCGCAATGAGCAGTTCTTC.

The table lists this clone with a few counts. The V and J genes are TRBV4-1 and TRBJ2-7; no definite D call. The CDR3 is made up of 14 amino acids. Germline assignment: CDR1 MGHRA and CDR2 YSYEKL. The V end was cut by 1 base, the J end by 4 bases, with 11 bases between. This CDR3 is CASSQGLVDYEQYF. The CDR3 DNA reads TGCGCCAGCAGCCAAGGGTTAGTCGATTACGAGCAGTACTTC.

The V gene is TRBV4-1, the J gene TRBJ2-1; tentatively, D is TRBD2 (6 bases). V was pared by 4 bases and J by 9 bases, with 10 bases between. The CDR3 runs 12 residues. Germline-derived CDR1 and CDR2 are MGHRA and YSYEKL. The CDR3 loop reads CASSRGEVEQFF. The CDR3 bases are TGCGCCAGCAGCCGTGGGGAGGTTGAGCAGTTCTTC.

V gene TRBV25-1 combines with J gene TRBJ2-4; 10 nucleotides line up with TRBD2. Germline assignment: CDR1 MGHDK and CDR2 SYGVNS. The V gene end was trimmed by 3 bases and the J gene end by 10 bases; junction bases not matched to a gene: 6. The CDR3 extends over 14 amino acids. CDR3 in DNA: TGTGCCAGCAGTGACCCCGGACTAGCGGAGATTCAGTACTTC. It codes for CASSDPGLAEIQYF.

The sample holds a few counts of this clone. The chain links TRBV13 to TRBJ2-2, with 7 bases aligning to TRBD2. This CDR3 has 15 residues. Germline CDR1 reads PRHDT; CDR2 reads FYEKMQ (reference sequence). J lost 8 bases, V lost 3 bases, and 9 bases had no gene match. The CDR3 region has the DNA TGTGCCAGCAGCTTGGGCCTCGGACTAGTTGGGGAGCTGTTTTTT. This gives the protein CASSLGLGLVGELFF.

In its sample, this clone was seen a few times. The gene calls are TRBV27 and TRBJ2-7; D is perhaps TRBD2 (7 bases). The CDR3 is 16 amino acids. V lost 6 bases to trimming and J lost 7 bases, with 25 bases between them. The germline CDR1 and CDR2 sequences are MNHEY and SMNVEV (reference sequence). CDR3 sequence: CASSLNGGLTPNEQYF. The CDR3 nucleotides are TGTGCCAGCAGCCTGAACGGGGGGCTGACTCCCAATGAGCAGTACTTC.